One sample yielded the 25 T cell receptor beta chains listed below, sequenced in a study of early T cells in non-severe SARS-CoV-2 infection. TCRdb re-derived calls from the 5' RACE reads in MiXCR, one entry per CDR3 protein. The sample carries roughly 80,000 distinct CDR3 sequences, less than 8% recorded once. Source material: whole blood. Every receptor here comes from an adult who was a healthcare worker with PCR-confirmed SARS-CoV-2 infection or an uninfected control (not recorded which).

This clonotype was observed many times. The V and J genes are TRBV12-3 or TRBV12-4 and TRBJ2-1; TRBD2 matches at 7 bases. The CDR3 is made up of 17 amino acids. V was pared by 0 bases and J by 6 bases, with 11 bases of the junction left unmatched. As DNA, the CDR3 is TGTGCCAGCAGTTTAGCAGGGCTGGGGGGGTTCGGCAATGAGCAGTTCTTC. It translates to CASSLAGLGGFGNEQFF.

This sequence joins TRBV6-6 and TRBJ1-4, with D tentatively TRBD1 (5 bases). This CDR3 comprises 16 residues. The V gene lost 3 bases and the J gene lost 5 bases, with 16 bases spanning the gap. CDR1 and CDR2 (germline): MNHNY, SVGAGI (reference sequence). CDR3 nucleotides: TGTGCCAGCAGTTATACCCCTCGGGGCATGAATGAAAAACTGTTTTTT. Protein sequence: CASSYTPRGMNEKLFF.

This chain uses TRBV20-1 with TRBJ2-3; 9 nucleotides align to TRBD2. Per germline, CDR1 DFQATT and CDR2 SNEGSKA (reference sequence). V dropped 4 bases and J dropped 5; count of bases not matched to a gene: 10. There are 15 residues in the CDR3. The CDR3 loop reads CSATLSSGDVDTQYF. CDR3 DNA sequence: TGCAGTGCTACCCTTTCTAGCGGGGACGTAGATACGCAGTATTTT.

CDR3 sequence: CATGDQGLDQPQHF. CDR3 nucleotide sequence: TGTGCCACCGGAGACCAGGGTTTAGATCAGCCCCAGCATTTT. The J gene is TRBJ1-5, the V gene TRBV10-3; D possibly corresponds to TRBD1 (5 bases). Germline V gene sequence: CDR1 ENHRY, CDR2 SYGVKD. The CDR3 loop spans 14 amino acids. The V gene lost 10 bases and the J gene lost 5 bases, with 18 bases spanning the gap.

DNA of the CDR3: TGTGCCAGCAGTGAATACGGACAGGGGGCTGGCGGCTACACCTTC. Protein: CASSEYGQGAGGYTF. V is TRBV6-4 and J is TRBJ1-2; 11 nucleotides match TRBD1. The germline gives CDR1 MRHNA, CDR2 SNTAGT. The CDR3 totals 15 residues. Unmatched junction bases numbered 8, after V lost 3 bases and J lost 8 bases.

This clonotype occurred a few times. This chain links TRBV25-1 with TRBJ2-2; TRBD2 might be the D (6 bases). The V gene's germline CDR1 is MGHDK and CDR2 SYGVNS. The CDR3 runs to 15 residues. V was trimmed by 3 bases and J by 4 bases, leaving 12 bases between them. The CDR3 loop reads CASSEGGKATGELFF. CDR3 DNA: TGTGCCAGCAGTGAGGGAGGCAAAGCCACCGGGGAGCTGTTTTTT.

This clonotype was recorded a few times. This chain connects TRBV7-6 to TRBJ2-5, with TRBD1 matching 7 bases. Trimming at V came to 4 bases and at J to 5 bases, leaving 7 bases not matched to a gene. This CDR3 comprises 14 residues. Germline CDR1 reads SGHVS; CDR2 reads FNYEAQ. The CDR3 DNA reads TGTGCCAGCAGCTCGGACAGGATGAGGGAGACCCAGTACTTC. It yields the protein CASSSDRMRETQYF.

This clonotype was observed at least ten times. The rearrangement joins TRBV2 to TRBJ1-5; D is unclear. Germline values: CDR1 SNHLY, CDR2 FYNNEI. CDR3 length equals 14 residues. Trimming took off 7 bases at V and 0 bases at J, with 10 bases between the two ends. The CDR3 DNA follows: TGTGCCAGCACAAGACTGAATAGCAATCAGCCCCAGCATTTT. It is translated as CASTRLNSNQPQHF.

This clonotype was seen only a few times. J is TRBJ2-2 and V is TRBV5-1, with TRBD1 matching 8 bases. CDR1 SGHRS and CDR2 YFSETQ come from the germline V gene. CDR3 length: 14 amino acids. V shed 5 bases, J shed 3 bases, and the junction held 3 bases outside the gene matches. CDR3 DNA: TGCGCCAGCAGGACAGGGGTCGACACCGGGGAGCTGTTTTTT. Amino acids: CASRTGVDTGELFF.

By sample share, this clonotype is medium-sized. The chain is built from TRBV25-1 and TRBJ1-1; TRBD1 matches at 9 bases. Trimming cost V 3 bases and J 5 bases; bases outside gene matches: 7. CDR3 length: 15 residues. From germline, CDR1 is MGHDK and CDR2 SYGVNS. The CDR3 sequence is CASSDPGQGGTEAFF. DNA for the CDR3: TGTGCCAGCAGTGATCCGGGACAGGGAGGAACTGAAGCTTTCTTT.

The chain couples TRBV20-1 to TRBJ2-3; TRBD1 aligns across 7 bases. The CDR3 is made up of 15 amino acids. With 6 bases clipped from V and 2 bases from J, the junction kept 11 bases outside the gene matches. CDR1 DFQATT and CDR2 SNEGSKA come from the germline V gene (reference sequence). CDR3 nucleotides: TGCAGTGCGACAACAGGGGTCCAAAACACAGATACGCAGTATTTT. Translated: CSATTGVQNTDTQYF.

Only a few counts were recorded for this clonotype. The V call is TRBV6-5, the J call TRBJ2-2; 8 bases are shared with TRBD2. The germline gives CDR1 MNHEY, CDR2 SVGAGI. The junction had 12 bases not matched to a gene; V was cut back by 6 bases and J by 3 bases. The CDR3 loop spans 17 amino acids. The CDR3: CASRDFGRGGDTGELFF. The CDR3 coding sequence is TGTGCCAGCAGGGATTTCGGTCGGGGGGGCGACACCGGGGAGCTGTTTTTT.

This CDR3 reads CSVTSGRGEQYF. CDR3 in DNA: TGCAGCGTTACTAGCGGGAGGGGCGAGCAGTACTTC. The chain has TRBV29-1 and TRBJ2-7; 13 nucleotides line up with TRBD2. This CDR3 has 12 amino acids. The germline gives CDR1 SQVTM, CDR2 ANQGSEA. J was trimmed by 6 bases and V by 5 bases; bases with no gene match: 1.

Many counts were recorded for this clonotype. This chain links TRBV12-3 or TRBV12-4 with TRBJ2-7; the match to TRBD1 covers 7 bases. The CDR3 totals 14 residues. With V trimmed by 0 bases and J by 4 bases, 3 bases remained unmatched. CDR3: CASSLAGRGYEQYF. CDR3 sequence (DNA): TGTGCCAGCAGTTTAGCGGGCAGGGGGTACGAGCAGTACTTC.

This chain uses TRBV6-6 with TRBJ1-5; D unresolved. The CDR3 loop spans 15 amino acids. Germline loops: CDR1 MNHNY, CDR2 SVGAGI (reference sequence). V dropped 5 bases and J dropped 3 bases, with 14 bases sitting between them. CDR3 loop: CASSHWEKPNQPQHF. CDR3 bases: TGTGCCAGCAGTCACTGGGAGAAGCCCAATCAGCCCCAGCATTTT.

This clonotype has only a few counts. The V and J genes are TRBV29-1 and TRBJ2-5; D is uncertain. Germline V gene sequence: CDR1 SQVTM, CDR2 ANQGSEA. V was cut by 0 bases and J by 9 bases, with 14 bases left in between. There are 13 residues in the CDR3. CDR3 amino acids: CSVEDGQVTSQYF. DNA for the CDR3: TGCAGCGTTGAAGACGGGCAGGTCACGTCCCAGTACTTC.

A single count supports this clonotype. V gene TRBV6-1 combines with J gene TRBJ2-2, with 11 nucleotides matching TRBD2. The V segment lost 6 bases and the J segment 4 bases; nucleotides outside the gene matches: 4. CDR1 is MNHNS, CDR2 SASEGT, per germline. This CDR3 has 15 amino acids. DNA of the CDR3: TGTGCCAGCAGATTAGCGGGGGGGCGCACCGGGGAGCTGTTTTTT. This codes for CASRLAGGRTGELFF.

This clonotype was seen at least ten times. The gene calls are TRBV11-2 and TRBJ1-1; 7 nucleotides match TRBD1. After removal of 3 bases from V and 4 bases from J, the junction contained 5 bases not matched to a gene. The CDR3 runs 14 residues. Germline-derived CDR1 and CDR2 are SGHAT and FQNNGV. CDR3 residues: CASSFRDSFTEAFF. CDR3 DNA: TGTGCCAGCAGCTTCCGGGACAGCTTCACTGAAGCTTTCTTT.

The CDR3 loop reads CASSEVGFTDTQYF. Written as DNA, the CDR3 is TGCGCCAGCAGCGAGGTTGGGTTCACAGATACGCAGTATTTT. V and J are TRBV5-1 and TRBJ2-3, with D uncertain. V lost 4 bases to trimming and J lost 2 bases, with 11 bases between them. The germline V gene has CDR1 SGHRS and CDR2 YFSETQ. This CDR3 is 14 amino acids long.

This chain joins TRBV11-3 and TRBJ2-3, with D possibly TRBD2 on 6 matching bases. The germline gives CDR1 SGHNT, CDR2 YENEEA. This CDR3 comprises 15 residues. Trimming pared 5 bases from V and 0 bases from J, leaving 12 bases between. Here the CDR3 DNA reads TGTGCCAGCAGCCCCCGCGGGACTAGCACAGATACGCAGTATTTT. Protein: CASSPRGTSTDTQYF.

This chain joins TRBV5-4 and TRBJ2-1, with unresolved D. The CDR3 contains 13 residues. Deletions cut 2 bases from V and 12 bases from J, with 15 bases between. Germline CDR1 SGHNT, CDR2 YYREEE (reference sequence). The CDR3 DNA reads TGTGCCAGCAGCTTAACCTTGACCCCCGGGCAGTTCTTC. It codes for CASSLTLTPGQFF.

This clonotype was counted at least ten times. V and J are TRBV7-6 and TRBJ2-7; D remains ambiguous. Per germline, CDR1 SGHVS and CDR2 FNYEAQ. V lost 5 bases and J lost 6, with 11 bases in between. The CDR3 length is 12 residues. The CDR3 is CASSKPVGEQYF. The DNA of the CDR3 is TGTGCCAGCAGCAAACCGGTGGGCGAGCAGTACTTC. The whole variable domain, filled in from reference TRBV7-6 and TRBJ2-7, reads GAGVSQSPRYKVTKRGQDVALRCDPISGHVSLYWYRQALGQGPEFLTYFNYEAQQDKSGLPNDRFSAERPEGSISTLTIQRTEQRDSAMYRCASSKPVGEQYFGPGTRLTVT.

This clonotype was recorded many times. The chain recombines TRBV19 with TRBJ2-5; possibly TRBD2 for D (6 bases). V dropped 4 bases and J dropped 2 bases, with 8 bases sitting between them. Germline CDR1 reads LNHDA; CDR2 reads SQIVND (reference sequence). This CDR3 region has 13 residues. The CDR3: CASSRDLQETQYF. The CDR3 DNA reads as TGTGCCAGTAGTAGGGACTTACAAGAGACCCAGTACTTC.

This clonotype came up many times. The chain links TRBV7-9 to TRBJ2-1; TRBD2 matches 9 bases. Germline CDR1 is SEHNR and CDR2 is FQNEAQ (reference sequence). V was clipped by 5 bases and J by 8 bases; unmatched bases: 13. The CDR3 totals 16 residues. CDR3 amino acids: CASSPTSGKTGDEQFF. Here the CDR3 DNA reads TGTGCCAGCAGCCCGACTAGCGGTAAGACGGGCGATGAGCAGTTCTTC. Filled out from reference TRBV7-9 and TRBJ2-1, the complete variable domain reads DTGVSQNPRHKITKRGQNVTFRCDPISEHNRLYWYRQTLGQGPEFLTYFQNEAQLEKSRLLSDRFSAERPKGSFSTLEIQRTEQGDSAMYLCASSPTSGKTGDEQFFGPGTRLTVL.

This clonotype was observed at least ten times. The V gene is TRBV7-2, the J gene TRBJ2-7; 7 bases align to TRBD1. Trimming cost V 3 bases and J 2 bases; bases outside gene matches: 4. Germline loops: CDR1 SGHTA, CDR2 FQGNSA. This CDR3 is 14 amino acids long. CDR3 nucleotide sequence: TGTGCCAGCAGCTTTAACACAGGGGCCTACGAGCAGTACTTC. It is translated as CASSFNTGAYEQYF.